Here is one T cell receptor (beta chain) with its context. No antigen is known for it. The data belong to a study of cytomegalovirus exposure and HLA in healthy donors. Study-level results: Most CMV-associated TCR beta chains were later found to appear HLA-restricted. Researchers counted roughly 150 TCR beta chains as cytomegalovirus-associated.

Germline CDR1 and CDR2: LNHDA and SQIVND (reference sequence). V was clipped by 1 base and J by 8 bases, with 9 bases between them. The CDR3 runs to 13 residues. The PCR used 60 Vbeta and 13 Jbeta primers. The repertoire was sequenced with immunoSEQ multiplex PCR; TCRdb's copy has only in-frame clones and lacks some. The sample yields fewer than 100,000 clones, about 80% seen once. Nominal health characterized the donors when sampled, though unrecorded immune exposures were likely. Sequencing was performed on PBMCs. The TCR was taken from a man aged 35 to 55 in good health and CMV-seronegative. This chain joins TRBV19 and TRBJ2-1; a weak D match, TRBD1 (5 bases). CDR3 loop: CASSIVGADEQFF. CDR3 DNA sequence: TGTGCCAGTAGTATAGTAGGGGCCGATGAGCAGTTCTTC.